The entry below describes one TCR beta chain. Germline CDR1 and CDR2: SQVTM and ANQGSEA. V lost 4 bases and J lost 2, with 19 bases in between. CDR3 size: 16 residues. This sample was taken from a study of T-cell reconstitution after alpha-beta-depleted transplantation in children. Preparation of the TCRbeta library used unique molecular identifiers. Each CDR3 protein is one row after TCRdb ran MiXCR on the PCR reads. The repertoire holds 440,000 or so distinct CDR3 sequences, with approximately 42% as singletons. Sample: PBMCs, taken before TCRalphabeta/CD19-depleted stem cell transplant. The TCR originated in a girl aged 2 to 10 with aplastic anemia, due to receive a stem cell transplant. The chain joins TRBV29-1 to TRBJ2-3; tentatively, D is TRBD2 (5 bases). In DNA, the CDR3 is TGCAGCGTTGTAAGAGGGTCGGGAACCCTCACAGATACGCAGTATTTT. Translation: CSVVRGSGTLTDTQYF.